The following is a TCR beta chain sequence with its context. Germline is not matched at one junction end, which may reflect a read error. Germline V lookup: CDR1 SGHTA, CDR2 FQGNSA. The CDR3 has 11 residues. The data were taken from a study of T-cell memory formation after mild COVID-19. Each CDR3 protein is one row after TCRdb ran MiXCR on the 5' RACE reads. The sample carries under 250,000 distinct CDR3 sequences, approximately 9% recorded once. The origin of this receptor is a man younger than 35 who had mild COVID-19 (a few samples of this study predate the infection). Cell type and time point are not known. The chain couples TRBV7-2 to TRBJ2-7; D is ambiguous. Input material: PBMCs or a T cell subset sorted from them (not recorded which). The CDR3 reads CASSPLYDQYF. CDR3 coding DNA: TGTGCCAGCAGCCCTCTCTACGATCAGTACTTC. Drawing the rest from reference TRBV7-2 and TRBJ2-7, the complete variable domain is GAGVSQSPSNKVTEKGKDVELRCDPISGHTALYWYRQSLGQGLEFLIYFQGNSAPDKSGLPSDRFSAERTGGSVSTLTIQRTQQEDSAVYLCASSPLYDQYFGPGTRLTVT.